This T cell receptor beta chain originates from a study of cytomegalovirus exposure and HLA in healthy donors. Study summary: An early release of data contained about 85 million unique TCRs, which came from HLA-typed donors.

The length of the CDR3 is 13 residues. Deletions cut 4 bases from V and 6 bases from J, with 13 bases between. The germline V gene has CDR1 SNHLY and CDR2 FYNNEI. PCR primers comprised 60 Vbeta and 13 Jbeta primers. Sequencing was performed with immunoSEQ multiplex PCR; in TCRdb, only in-frame clones are kept and a portion is missing. Counted here are roughly 160,000 clones, around four fifths occurring once; the ten biggest clones make up 1.3%. Sequencing was done on a sample of PBMCs. This clonotype originated in a man aged 25-40 years in good health and CMV-seronegative. The chain couples TRBV2 to TRBJ2-7, with D possibly being TRBD2 (5 bases). As DNA, the CDR3 is TGTGCCAGCAGTGCGTCGAGGGAAGGCGAGCAGTACTTC. It yields the protein CASSASREGEQYF.